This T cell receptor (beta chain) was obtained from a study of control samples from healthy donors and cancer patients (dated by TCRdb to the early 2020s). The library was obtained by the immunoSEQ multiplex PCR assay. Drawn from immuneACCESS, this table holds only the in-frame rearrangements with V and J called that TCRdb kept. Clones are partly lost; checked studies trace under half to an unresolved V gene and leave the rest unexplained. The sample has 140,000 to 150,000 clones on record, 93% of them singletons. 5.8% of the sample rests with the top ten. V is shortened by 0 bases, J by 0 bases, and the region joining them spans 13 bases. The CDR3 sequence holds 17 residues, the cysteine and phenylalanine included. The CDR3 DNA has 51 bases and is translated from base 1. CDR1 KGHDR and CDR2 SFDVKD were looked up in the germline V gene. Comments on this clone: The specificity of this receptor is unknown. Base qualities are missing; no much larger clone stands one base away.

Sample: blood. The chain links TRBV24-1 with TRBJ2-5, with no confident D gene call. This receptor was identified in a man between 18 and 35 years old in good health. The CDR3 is CATSDLPSRRYQETQYF. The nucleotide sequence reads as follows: TGTGCCACCAGTGATTTGCCGAGTAGGCGGTACCAAGAGACCCAGTACTTC.